This TCR beta chain was identified during a study of CD8 T cells in ankylosing spondylitis. This clonotype was counted only a few times. Its specificity is not known. Broader study findings: Disease-linked clones reportedly showed significant enrichment in matched ankylosing spondylitis synovial fluid.

CDR1 is MDHEN, CDR2 SYDVKM, per germline. The CDR3 totals 15 residues. Trimming removed 2 bases from V and 5 bases from J, with 13 bases in between. Making use of molecular barcodes, quantitative 5'-RACE generated TCR beta libraries. TCRdb ran MiXCR on the 5' RACE reads and lists one entry per CDR3 protein. The table shows about 24,000 distinct CDR3 sequences, with roughly 13% occurring only once. The TCR was taken from a male donor with ankylosing spondylitis or in good health (not recorded which). This chain connects TRBV28 to TRBJ2-1; weak D call: TRBD2 (6 bases). The sequenced sample was blood. CDR3 loop: CASSLPGTENNEQFF. For the CDR3, the DNA is TGTGCCAGCAGTTTACCCGGGACTGAAAACAATGAGCAGTTCTTC. Supplemented by reference TRBV28 and TRBJ2-1, the full variable domain reads DVKVTQSSRYLVKRTGEKVFLECVQDMDHENMFWYRQDPGLGLRLIYFSYDVKMKEKGDIPEGYSVSREKKERFSLILESASTNQTSMYLCASSLPGTENNEQFFGPGTRLTVL.